The clone carrying this TCR beta chain was picked up many times. These data originate in a study of glioma-infiltrating T cells. Using RNA template, CDR3s of TCR alpha and beta were amplified with iRepertoire arm-PCR. TCRdb re-analysed the multiplex PCR reads in MiXCR, keeping a single row per CDR3 protein. The table has approximately 190,000 distinct CDR3 sequences, 32% seen once; the top ten hold over 20%. After removal of 5 bases from V and 2 bases from J, the junction contained 8 bases not matched to a gene. CDR3 length: 14 residues. Germline V gene lookup returns CDR1 DFQATT and CDR2 SNEGSKA (reference sequence).

V and J are TRBV20-1 and TRBJ2-7; 8 bases line up with TRBD1. The sample was glioma tissue, nonneoplastic brain tissue, or PBMCs (not recorded which). This TCR was recovered from a human donor with low-grade glioma or glioblastoma, undergoing nonglioma brain surgery, or in good health (not recorded which). As DNA, the CDR3 is TGCAGTGCTTACCCGGGACAGGAGCCCTACGAGCAGTACTTC. Translated, it gives CSAYPGQEPYEQYF.